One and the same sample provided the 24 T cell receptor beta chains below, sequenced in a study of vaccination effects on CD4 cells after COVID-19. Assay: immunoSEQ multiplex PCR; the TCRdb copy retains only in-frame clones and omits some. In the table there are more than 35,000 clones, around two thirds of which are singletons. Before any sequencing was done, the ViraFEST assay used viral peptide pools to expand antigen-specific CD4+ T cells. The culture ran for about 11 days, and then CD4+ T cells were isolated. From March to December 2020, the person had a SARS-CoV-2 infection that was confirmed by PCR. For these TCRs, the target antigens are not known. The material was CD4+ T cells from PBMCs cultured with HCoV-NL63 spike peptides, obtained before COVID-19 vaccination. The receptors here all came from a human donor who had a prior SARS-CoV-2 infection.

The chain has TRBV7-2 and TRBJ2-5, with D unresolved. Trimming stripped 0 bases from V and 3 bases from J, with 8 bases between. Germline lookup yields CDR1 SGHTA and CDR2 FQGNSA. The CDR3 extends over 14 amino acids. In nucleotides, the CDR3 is TGTGCCAGCAGCTTAGCGCTGGTGGAAGAGACCCAGTACTTC. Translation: CASSLALVEETQYF. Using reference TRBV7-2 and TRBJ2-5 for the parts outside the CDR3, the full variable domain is GAGVSQSPSNKVTEKGKDVELRCDPISGHTALYWYRQSLGQGLEFLIYFQGNSAPDKSGLPSDRFSAERTGGSVSTLTIQRTQQEDSAVYLCASSLALVEETQYFGPGTRLLVL.

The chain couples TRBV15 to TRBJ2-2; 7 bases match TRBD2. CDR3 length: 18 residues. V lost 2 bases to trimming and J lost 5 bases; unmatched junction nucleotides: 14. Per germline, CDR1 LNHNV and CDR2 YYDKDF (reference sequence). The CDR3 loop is CATSRPGERDRGTGELFF. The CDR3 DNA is TGTGCCACCAGCAGACCCGGGGAGCGGGATCGGGGAACCGGGGAGCTGTTTTTT.

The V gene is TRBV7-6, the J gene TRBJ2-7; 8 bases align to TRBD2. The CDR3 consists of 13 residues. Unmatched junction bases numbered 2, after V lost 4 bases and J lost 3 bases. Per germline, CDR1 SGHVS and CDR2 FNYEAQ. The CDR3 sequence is CASSSGRGYEQYF. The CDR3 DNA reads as TGTGCCAGCAGCTCCGGGAGGGGCTACGAGCAGTACTTC.

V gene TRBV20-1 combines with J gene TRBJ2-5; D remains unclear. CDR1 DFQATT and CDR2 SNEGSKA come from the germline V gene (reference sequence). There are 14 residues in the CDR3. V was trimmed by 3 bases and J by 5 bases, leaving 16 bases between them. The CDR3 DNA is TGCAGTGCTAGTCCTTACGGCAGACTGGAGACCCAGTACTTC. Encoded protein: CSASPYGRLETQYF.

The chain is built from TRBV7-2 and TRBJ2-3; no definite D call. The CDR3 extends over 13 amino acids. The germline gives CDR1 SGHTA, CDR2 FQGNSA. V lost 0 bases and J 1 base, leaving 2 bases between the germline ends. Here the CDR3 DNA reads TGTGCCAGCAGCTTAGCGCGCACAGATACGCAGTATTTT. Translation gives CASSLARTDTQYF.

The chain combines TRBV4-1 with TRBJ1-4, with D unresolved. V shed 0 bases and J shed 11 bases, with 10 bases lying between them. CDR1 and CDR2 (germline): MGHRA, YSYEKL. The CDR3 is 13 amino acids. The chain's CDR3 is CASSQEPTNKLFF. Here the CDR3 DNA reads TGCGCCAGCAGCCAAGAGCCGACAAACAAACTGTTTTTT.

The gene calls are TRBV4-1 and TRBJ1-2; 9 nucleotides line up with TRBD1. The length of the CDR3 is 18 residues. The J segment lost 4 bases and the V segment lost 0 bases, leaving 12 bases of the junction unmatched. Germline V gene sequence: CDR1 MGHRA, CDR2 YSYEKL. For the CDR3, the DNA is TGCGCCAGCAGCCAAGACCGGGGGGGACAGGGTGATGTCTATGGCTACACCTTC. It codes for CASSQDRGGQGDVYGYTF.

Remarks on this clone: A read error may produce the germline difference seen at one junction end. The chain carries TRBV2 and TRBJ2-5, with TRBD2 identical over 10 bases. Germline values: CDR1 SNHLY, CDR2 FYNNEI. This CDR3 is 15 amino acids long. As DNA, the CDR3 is TGTGCCAGCGGACGAGCGGGGGGGGCCCAAGGGACCCAGTACTTC. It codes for CASGRAGGAQGTQYF.

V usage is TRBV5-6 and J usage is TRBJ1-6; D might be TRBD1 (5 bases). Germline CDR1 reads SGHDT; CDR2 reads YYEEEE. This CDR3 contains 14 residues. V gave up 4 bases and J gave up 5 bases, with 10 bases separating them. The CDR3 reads CASSPDTHNSPLHF. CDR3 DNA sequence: TGTGCCAGCAGCCCGGACACCCATAATTCACCCCTCCACTTT.

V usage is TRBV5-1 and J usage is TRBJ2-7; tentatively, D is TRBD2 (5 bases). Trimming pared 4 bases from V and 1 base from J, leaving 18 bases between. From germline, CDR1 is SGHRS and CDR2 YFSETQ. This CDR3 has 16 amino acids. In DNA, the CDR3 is TGCGCCAGCAGCCCCTTTTCGGGATTTAATTCCTACGAGCAGTACTTC. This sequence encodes CASSPFSGFNSYEQYF.

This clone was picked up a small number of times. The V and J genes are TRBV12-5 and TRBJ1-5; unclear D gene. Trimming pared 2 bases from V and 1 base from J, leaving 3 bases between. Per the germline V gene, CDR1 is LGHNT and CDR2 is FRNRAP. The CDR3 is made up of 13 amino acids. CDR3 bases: TGTGCTAGTGGTTTGAACAGCAATCAGCCCCAGCATTTT. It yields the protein CASGLNSNQPQHF. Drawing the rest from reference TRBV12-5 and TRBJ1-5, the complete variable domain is DARVTQTPRHKVTEMGQEVTMRCQPILGHNTVFWYRQTMMQGLELLAYFRNRAPLDDSGMPKDRFSAEMPDATLATLKIQPSEPRDSAVYFCASGLNSNQPQHFGDGTRLSIL.

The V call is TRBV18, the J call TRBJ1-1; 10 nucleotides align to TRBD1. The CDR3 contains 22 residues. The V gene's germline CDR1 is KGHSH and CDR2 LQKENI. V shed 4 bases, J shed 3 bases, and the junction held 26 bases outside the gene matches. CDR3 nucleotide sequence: TGTGCCAGCTCACTGAAAATTTCCGGGACAGGGGAGGGTCTATACGTGGACACTGAAGCTTTCTTT. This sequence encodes CASSLKISGTGEGLYVDTEAFF.

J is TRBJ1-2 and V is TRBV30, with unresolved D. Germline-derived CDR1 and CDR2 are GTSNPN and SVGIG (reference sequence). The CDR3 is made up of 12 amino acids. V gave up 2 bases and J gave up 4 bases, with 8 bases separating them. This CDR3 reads CAWSLSSYGYTF. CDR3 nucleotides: TGTGCCTGGAGTCTAAGTAGCTATGGCTACACCTTC.

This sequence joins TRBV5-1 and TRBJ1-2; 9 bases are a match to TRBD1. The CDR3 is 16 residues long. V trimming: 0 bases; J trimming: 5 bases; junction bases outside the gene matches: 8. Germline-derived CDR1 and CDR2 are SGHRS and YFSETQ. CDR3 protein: CASSLALYGTGYGYTF. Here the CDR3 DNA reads TGCGCCAGCAGCTTGGCCCTATACGGGACAGGGTATGGCTACACCTTC. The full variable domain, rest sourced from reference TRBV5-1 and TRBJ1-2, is KAGVTQTPRYLIKTRGQQVTLSCSPISGHRSVSWYQQTPGQGLQFLFEYFSETQRNKGNFPGRFSGRQFSNSRSEMNVSTLELGDSALYLCASSLALYGTGYGYTFGSGTRLTVV.

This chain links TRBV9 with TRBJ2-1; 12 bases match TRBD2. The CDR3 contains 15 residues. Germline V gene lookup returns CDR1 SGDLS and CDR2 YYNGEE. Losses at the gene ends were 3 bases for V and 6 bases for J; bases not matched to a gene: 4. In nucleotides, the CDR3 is TGTGCCAGCAGCGCCACTAGCGGGAGGTCCAATGAGCAGTTCTTC. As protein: CASSATSGRSNEQFF.

The chain's CDR3 is CASSLSLPDRGYYEQYF. The CDR3 DNA reads TGTGCCAGCAGCTTGTCGCTCCCCGACAGGGGCTACTACGAGCAGTACTTC. The chain links TRBV5-5 to TRBJ2-7; 8 bases line up with TRBD1. Germline CDR1 SGHKS, CDR2 YYEKEE (reference sequence). The length of the CDR3 is 17 residues. The ends lost 1 base at V and 3 bases at J; junction bases unmatched: 12.

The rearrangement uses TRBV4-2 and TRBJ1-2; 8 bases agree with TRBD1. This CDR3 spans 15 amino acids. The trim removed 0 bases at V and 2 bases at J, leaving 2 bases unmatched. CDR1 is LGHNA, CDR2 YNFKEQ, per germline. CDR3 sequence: CASSQDRGLNYGYTF. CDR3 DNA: TGTGCCAGCAGCCAAGACAGGGGGCTGAACTATGGCTACACCTTC.

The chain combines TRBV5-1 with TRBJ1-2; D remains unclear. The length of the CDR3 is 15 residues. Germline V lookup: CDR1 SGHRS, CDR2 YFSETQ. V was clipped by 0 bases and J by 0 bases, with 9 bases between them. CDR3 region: CASSLGSPTNYGYTF. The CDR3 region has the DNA TGCGCCAGCAGCTTGGGGTCCCCAACTAACTATGGCTACACCTTC.

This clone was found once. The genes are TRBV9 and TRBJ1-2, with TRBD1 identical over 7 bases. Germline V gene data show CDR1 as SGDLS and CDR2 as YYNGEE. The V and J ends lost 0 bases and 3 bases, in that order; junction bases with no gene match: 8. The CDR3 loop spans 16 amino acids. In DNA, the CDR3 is TGTGCCAGCAGCGTAGAGTCAGGGGGTTATCACTATGGCTACACCTTC. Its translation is CASSVESGGYHYGYTF. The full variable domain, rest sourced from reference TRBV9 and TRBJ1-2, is DSGVTQTPKHLITATGQRVTLRCSPRSGDLSVYWYQQSLDQGLQFLIQYYNGEERAKGNILERFSAQQFPDLHSELNLSSLELGDSALYFCASSVESGGYHYGYTFGSGTRLTVV.

The CDR3 loop is CASSQDQHGGETQYF. As DNA, the CDR3 is TGCGCCAGCAGCCAAGATCAGCATGGGGGCGAGACCCAGTACTTC. The chain has TRBV4-3 and TRBJ2-5; possibly TRBD1 for D (6 bases). Trimming took off 0 bases at V and 5 bases at J, with 13 bases between the two ends. Germline loops: CDR1 LGHNA, CDR2 YSLEER. This CDR3 region has 15 residues.

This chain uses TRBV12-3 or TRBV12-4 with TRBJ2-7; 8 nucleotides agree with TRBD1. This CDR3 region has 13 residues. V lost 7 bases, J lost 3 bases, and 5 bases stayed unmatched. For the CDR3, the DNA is TGTGCCAGCACTGGACAGGGCGGCTACGAGCAGTACTTC. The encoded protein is CASTGQGGYEQYF.

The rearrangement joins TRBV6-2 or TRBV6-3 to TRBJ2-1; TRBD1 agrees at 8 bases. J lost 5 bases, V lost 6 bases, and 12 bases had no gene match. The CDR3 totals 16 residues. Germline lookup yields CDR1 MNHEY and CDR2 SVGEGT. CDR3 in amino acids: CASSPYGRQGNNEQFF. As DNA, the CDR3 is TGTGCCAGCAGCCCCTATGGGCGACAGGGGAACAATGAGCAGTTCTTC.

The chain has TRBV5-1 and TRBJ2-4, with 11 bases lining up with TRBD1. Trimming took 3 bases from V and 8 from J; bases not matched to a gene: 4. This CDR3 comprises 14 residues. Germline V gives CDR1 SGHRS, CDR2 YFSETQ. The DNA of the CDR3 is TGCGCCAGCAGCTCCCGGGACAGGGGGGACATTCAGTACTTC. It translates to CASSSRDRGDIQYF.

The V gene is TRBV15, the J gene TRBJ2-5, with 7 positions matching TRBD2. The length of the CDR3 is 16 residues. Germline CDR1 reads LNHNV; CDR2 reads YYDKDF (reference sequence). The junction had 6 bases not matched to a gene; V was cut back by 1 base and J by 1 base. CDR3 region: CATSRAWGGPQETQYF. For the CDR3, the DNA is TGTGCCACCAGCAGAGCTTGGGGAGGGCCCCAAGAGACCCAGTACTTC.